Listed below are T cell receptor beta chains from one sample, sequenced in a study of T cells in localized non-small cell lung cancer. Data came from immunoSEQ multiplex PCR; TCRdb stores just in-frame clones and leaves some out. This sample has more than 20,000 clones, with around 85% found just once. The sample was PBMCs, taken before any cancer treatment. These receptors were collected from a woman aged 40 to 75 with stage II squamous cell lung carcinoma. The CDR3 runs from the conserved cysteine through the conserved F or W. The D gene is left open where the match is weak. Part of the rows lack a size; the others show once, few, many or a class for expanded clones.

NA TRBD1 TRBJ2-7 TRBV18 TGTGCCAGCCGGCAGGGACAGGGGGCGCGAGAGCAGTACTTC CASRQGQGAREQYF
NA NA TRBJ2-1 TRBV5-4 TGTGCCAGCAGCGCACACTGGGGGCTGAGCTCCTACAATGAGCAGTTCTTC CASSAHWGLSSYNEQFF
NA NA TRBJ2-2 TRBV21-1 TGTGCCAGCAGCACGCAGGGTGGGTTGTCCGGGGAGCTGTTTTTT CASSTQGGLSGELFF
NA TRBD1 TRBJ2-5 TRBV10-3 TGTGCCATCACCGCCGGGACAGGACTCCAAGAGACCCAGTACTTC CAITAGTGLQETQYF
NA NA TRBJ2-5 TRBV29-1 TGCAGCGTTGGAGGTGGGGCGGGGCGAACCCAGTACTTC CSVGGGAGRTQYF
few NA TRBJ1-1 TRBV4-2 TGTGCCAGCAGCCAAACACGTTTCACTGAAGCTTTCTTT CASSQTRFTEAFF
NA NA TRBJ1-6 TRBV6-6 TGTGCCAGCAGTACACCGGGGGGAAGTTCACCCCTCCACTTT CASSTPGGSSPLHF
NA NA TRBJ1-5 TRBV2 TGTGCCAGCAGTGAACCGGGCCCTTGGAATCAGCCCCAGCATTTT CASSEPGPWNQPQHF
once TRBD1 TRBJ2-3 TRBV10-3 TGTGCCATCCAACAGGGGACGGGCACAGATACGCAGTATTTT CAIQQGTGTDTQYF
NA NA TRBJ1-2 TRBV5-1 TGCGCCAGCAGCTTGGCCCCTCGGACGGGGTTAGGCTACACCTTC CASSLAPRTGLGYTF
NA NA TRBJ1-5 TRBV7-8 TGTGCCAGCAGCTCGCAGGGGAGGAACAATCAGCCCCAGCATTTT CASSSQGRNNQPQHF
NA TRBD1 TRBJ1-4 TRBV7-9 TGTGCCAGCAGCCCCTCGGACAGGGGGGAAGAAAAACTGTTTTTT CASSPSDRGEEKLFF
few TRBD1 TRBJ2-7 TRBV11-2 TGTGCCAGCAGTTTAATGACAGGGGGCGAGCAGTACTTC CASSLMTGGEQYF
NA NA TRBJ1-1 TRBV5-1 TGCGCCAGCAGCTCGACAACTATGAACACTGAAGCTTTCTTT CASSSTTMNTEAFF
NA NA TRBJ2-5 TRBV9 TGTGCCAGCAGCGTAGGGCAAGTACCTAAGTCGACCCAGTACTTC CASSVGQVPKSTQYF
few TRBD1 TRBJ1-3 TRBV13 TGTGCCAGCAGCTTCGCCGACAGGGCTGTCTCTGGAAACACCATATATTTT CASSFADRAVSGNTIYF
few NA TRBJ1-5 TRBV28 TGTGCCAGCAGTTTAGGGGAAGCTCAGCCCCAGCATTTT CASSLGEAQPQHF
NA NA TRBJ2-3 TRBV4-3 TGCGCCAGCAGCCACCCGGGGGTCAGAGATACGCAGTATTTT CASSHPGVRDTQYF
NA NA TRBJ1-5 TRBV28 TGTGCCAGCAGTTTTTTAGGTCTCGGGAATCAGCCCCAGCATTTT CASSFLGLGNQPQHF
NA NA TRBJ1-1 TRBV7-9 TGTGCCAGCAGCCCCCGGGAAGGGAACACTGAAGCTTTCTTT CASSPREGNTEAFF
NA TRBD1 TRBJ2-2 TRBV5-1 TGCGCCAGCAGTCCTCTAGGGCTGGACAGGGAGAACACCGGGGAGCTGTTTTTT CASSPLGLDRENTGELFF
few NA TRBJ1-1 TRBV19 TGTGCCAGTAGTATATTCGGGGGAAACACTGAAGCTTTCTTT CASSIFGGNTEAFF
NA TRBD2 TRBJ2-1 TRBV6-1 TGTGCCAGCAGTGAAGGGACTAGCGGGGATTACAATGAGCAGTTCTTC CASSEGTSGDYNEQFF
NA NA TRBJ1-5 TRBV28 TGTGCCAGCAGTTTACCGGGGGAACAGCAGCCCCAGCATTTT CASSLPGEQQPQHF
NA NA TRBJ1-2 TRBV7-9 TGTGCCAGCAGCTTAAATCACCCTACTAACTATGGCTACACCTTC CASSLNHPTNYGYTF
NA TRBD1 TRBJ1-1 TRBV19 TGTGCCAGTAGTATAGATGTACAGGGGGCGACGTCTTTCTTT CASSIDVQGATSFF
NA NA TRBJ1-4 TRBV9 TGTGCCAGCAGCGTAGGGTGGCAGGCTAATGAAAAACTGTTTTTT CASSVGWQANEKLFF